These 10 T cell receptor beta chains were sequenced from one sample in a study of T cell repertoires in ileal Crohn's disease (dated by TCRdb to 2018 to 2020). The library was produced with the immunoSEQ multiplex PCR assay. The clones in this table, taken by TCRdb from immuneACCESS, are in-frame only. Not every clone is retained; where verified, under half of the shortfall comes from an unresolved V gene, and the cause of the rest is unknown. The sample has 800 to 1,000 clones on record, approximately 91% of them singletons. The ten largest clonotypes hold 15% to 20% of the sample. The specimen was ileal tissue. Receptors originate from an adult with Crohn's disease.

The chain combines TRBV6-8 with TRBJ2-7; 10 positions agree with TRBD2. From germline, CDR1 is MNHGY and CDR2 SAAAGT. The CDR3 has 14 amino acids. V shed 9 bases and J 3 bases; nucleotides not matched to a gene: 8. DNA for the CDR3: TGTGCCAGAAACTCTAGCGGGAGTCGCTACGAGCAGTACTTC. Protein sequence: CARNSSGSRYEQYF.

The rearrangement links TRBV2 to TRBJ1-1; 8 bases are a match to TRBD1. Germline loops: CDR1 SNHLY, CDR2 FYNNEI. Trimming cost V 6 bases and J 3 bases; bases outside gene matches: 12. The CDR3 consists of 16 residues. The CDR3 here is CASRATVEDRDTEAFF. The CDR3 DNA sequence: TGTGCCAGCAGAGCAACCGTCGAGGACAGGGACACTGAAGCTTTCTTT.

V gene TRBV30 combines with J gene TRBJ2-5, with 10 bases fitting TRBD2. V dropped 2 bases and J dropped 5; count of bases not matched to a gene: 8. CDR3 length equals 15 residues. The V gene's germline CDR1 is GTSNPN and CDR2 SVGIG (reference sequence). CDR3 protein: CAWSLPLAGRETQYF. CDR3 in DNA: TGTGCCTGGAGTCTTCCACTAGCGGGAAGGGAGACCCAGTACTTC.

V and J are TRBV28 and TRBJ1-2; 7 bases line up with TRBD1. Germline CDR1 and CDR2: MDHEN and SYDVKM. The CDR3 runs to 12 residues. V trimming: 9 bases; J trimming: 1 base; junction bases outside the gene matches: 2. CDR3 loop: CASTGVNYGYTF. As DNA, the CDR3 is TGTGCCAGTACAGGGGTTAACTATGGCTACACCTTC.

J is TRBJ2-7 and V is TRBV6-6; 7 nucleotides line up with TRBD1. The germline CDR1 and CDR2 sequences are MNHNY and SVGAGI (reference sequence). This CDR3 region has 14 residues. The ends lost 3 bases at V and 3 bases at J; junction bases unmatched: 5. Written as DNA, the CDR3 is TGTGCCAGCAGTTATGGGGACAGTCTCTACGAGCAGTACTTC. This sequence encodes CASSYGDSLYEQYF.

The rearrangement uses TRBV18 and TRBJ2-1, with 9 positions matching TRBD1. The length of the CDR3 is 18 residues. Germline V gene sequence: CDR1 KGHSH, CDR2 LQKENI. V trimming: 0 bases; J trimming: 2 bases; junction bases outside the gene matches: 8. The DNA of the CDR3 is TGTGCCAGCTCACCACCGAGAGGACAGGGGAACACCTACAATGAGCAGTTCTTC. Amino acids: CASSPPRGQGNTYNEQFF.

V usage is TRBV18 and J usage is TRBJ2-7; 12 bases fit TRBD2. The trim removed 5 bases at V and 2 bases at J, leaving 4 bases unmatched. Per germline, CDR1 KGHSH and CDR2 LQKENI. The CDR3 totals 15 residues. The chain's CDR3 is CASSDGLAGTYEQYF. CDR3 bases: TGTGCCAGCTCAGACGGACTAGCGGGAACCTACGAGCAGTACTTC. The full variable domain, rest sourced from reference TRBV18 and TRBJ2-7, is NAGVMQNPRHLVRRRGQEARLRCSPMKGHSHVYWYRQLPEEGLKFMVYLQKENIIDESGMPKERFSAEFPKEGPSILRIQQVVRGDSAAYFCASSDGLAGTYEQYFGPGTRLTVT.

The V gene is TRBV7-6, the J gene TRBJ1-3; tentative D call: TRBD1 (6 bases). Trimming removed 1 base at V and 0 bases at J, with 16 bases between. In germline, CDR1 is SGHVS, CDR2 FNYEAQ. The CDR3 covers 18 residues. The DNA for the CDR3 is TGTGCCAGCAGCTTAGAATCGTCAGGGGCCAGCTCTGGAAACACCATATATTTT. It codes for CASSLESSGASSGNTIYF.

This chain links TRBV4-3 with TRBJ2-7; D uncertain. Trimming cost V 0 bases and J 3 bases, with 12 bases left between them. Germline loops: CDR1 LGHNA, CDR2 YSLEER. The CDR3 is 15 amino acids. Written as DNA, the CDR3 is TGCGCCAGCAGCCAAGATAAGGCAGGTTACTACGAGCAGTACTTC. This codes for CASSQDKAGYYEQYF.

V and J are TRBV11-2 and TRBJ2-1, with D perhaps matching TRBD2 (6 bases). Between the trimmed V and J ends, which lost 6 bases and 2 bases, there was a span of 17 bases. Germline V gene data show CDR1 as SGHAT and CDR2 as FQNNGV. CDR3 length equals 16 residues. This chain's CDR3 is CASSFTGSRAYNEQFF. DNA of the CDR3: TGTGCCAGCAGTTTCACCGGGAGTCGGGCCTACAATGAGCAGTTCTTC.